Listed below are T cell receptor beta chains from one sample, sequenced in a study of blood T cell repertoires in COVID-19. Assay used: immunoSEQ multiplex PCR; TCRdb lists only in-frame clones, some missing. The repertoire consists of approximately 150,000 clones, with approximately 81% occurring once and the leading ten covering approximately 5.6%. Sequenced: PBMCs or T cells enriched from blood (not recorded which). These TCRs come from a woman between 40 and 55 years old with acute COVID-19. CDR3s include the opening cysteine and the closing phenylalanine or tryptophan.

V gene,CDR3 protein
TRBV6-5,CASSRGSTNEKLFF
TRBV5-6,CASSLRGTSYNEQFF
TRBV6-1,CASSEIKAGPTDTQYF
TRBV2,CAQPGQGINYGYTF
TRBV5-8,CASSSDYGYTF
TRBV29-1,CSVVPVTDTQYF
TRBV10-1,CASSDLSGGNTGELFF
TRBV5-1,CASRSSDRSGELFF
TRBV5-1,CASSSGGSSNEKLFF
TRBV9,CASSLTGTANTGELFF
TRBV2,CASRNRVSGNTIYF
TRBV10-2,CASSWGQEADEQYF
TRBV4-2,CASSQELKGKTEAFF
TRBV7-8,CASSPKVGSGMRSTGTDTQYF
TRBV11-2,CASSLGLTPEQYF
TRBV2,CASSAEQGRRRNTEAFF
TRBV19,CASSIGHSNYEQYF
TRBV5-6,CASRGLAGEETQYF
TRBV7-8,CASSLGGGRSSYNSPLHF